This T cell receptor beta chain was profiled in a study of post-analysis software for immune sequencing data. Across the whole study: Included among the disease courses, which were recorded for the cohort, were relapsing-remitting, secondary progressive and progressive-relapsing multiple sclerosis. Study conclusions and caveats: Included in a set of about 5 TRBV segments more frequent in patients than controls were TRBV5-6, TRBV5-1 and TRBV20-1. Same-batch samples co-clustered strongly by F measure. A significant reduction in normalized Chao1 diversity was observed in multiple sclerosis patients versus controls.

Built from TCR beta cDNA, the libraries had unique molecular identifiers in them. TCRdb itself ran the PCR reads through MiXCR, one entry per CDR3 protein. The sample includes roughly 600,000 distinct CDR3 sequences, about 40% of them seen just once. CDR1 SEHNR and CDR2 FQNEAQ come from the germline V gene (reference sequence). The CDR3 spans 13 residues. V lost 1 base, J lost 3 bases, and 4 bases lay in between. In the case of this clonotype: Its specificity is unknown.

The receptor was derived from a girl between 10 and 17 years old with multiple sclerosis. The sequenced sample was blood. The V and J genes are TRBV7-9 and TRBJ1-5; D is undetermined. The CDR3 DNA is TGTGCCAGCAGCTTAGAGGCCAATCAGCCCCAGCATTTT. The encoded protein is CASSLEANQPQHF.